The 31 T cell receptor beta chains below come from one sample, sequenced in a study of blood T cell repertoires in COVID-19. TCRdb keeps only in-frame clones here, not all; method: immunoSEQ multiplex PCR. The sample comprises about 160,000 clones, approximately 82% of which are singletons, and over 20% rests with the top ten. The source material was peripheral blood. The receptors originated from a woman older than 75 with acute or convalescent COVID-19.

This chain uses TRBV29-1 with TRBJ2-1; D might be TRBD2 (5 bases). V shed 1 base and J shed 8 bases, with 12 bases lying between them. The CDR3 is 13 amino acids. Per germline, CDR1 SQVTM and CDR2 ANQGSEA. The DNA of the CDR3 is TGCAGCGTTGAAGGGCTAGCAGGCTATGAGCAGTTCTTC. It yields the protein CSVEGLAGYEQFF.

The chain combines TRBV29-1 with TRBJ2-5; the match to TRBD2 covers 7 bases. This CDR3 has 16 amino acids. Germline V gene data show CDR1 as SQVTM and CDR2 as ANQGSEA. V was clipped by 6 bases and J by 0 bases; unmatched bases: 13. This CDR3 reads CSVQTGGTKYQETQYF. DNA for the CDR3: TGCAGCGTCCAGACCGGCGGGACTAAGTACCAAGAGACCCAGTACTTC.

The chain is built from TRBV4-3 and TRBJ2-2, with 8 bases matching TRBD1. The trim removed 3 bases at V and 5 bases at J, leaving 8 bases unmatched. This CDR3 contains 16 residues. Germline assignment: CDR1 LGHNA and CDR2 YSLEER. This CDR3 is CASSQDRVELTGELFF. Written as DNA, the CDR3 is TGCGCCAGCAGCCAGGACAGGGTAGAGTTGACCGGGGAGCTGTTTTTT.

V usage is TRBV4-3 and J usage is TRBJ2-1; 12 nucleotides agree with TRBD2. Germline values: CDR1 LGHNA, CDR2 YSLEER. The CDR3 has 15 residues. J was trimmed by 5 bases and V by 3 bases; bases with no gene match: 2. CDR3 in amino acids: CASSQGLAGNNEQFF. The DNA for the CDR3 is TGCGCCAGCAGCCAGGGACTAGCGGGTAACAATGAGCAGTTCTTC.

This clone was counted a few times. The rearrangement joins TRBV9 to TRBJ1-3; D might be TRBD1 (5 bases). The CDR3 length is 15 residues. Trimming pared 3 bases from V and 3 bases from J, leaving 13 bases between. Germline-derived CDR1 and CDR2 are SGDLS and YYNGEE. In nucleotides, the CDR3 is TGTGCCAGCAGCGGAAGAGACAGCCATGGAAACACCATATATTTT. This encodes CASSGRDSHGNTIYF.

For the CDR3, the DNA is TGTGCCACCAGTGATTCTACTAGCGGGAGCTCCTACAATGAGCAGTTCTTC. Translating it yields CATSDSTSGSSYNEQFF. The gene calls are TRBV24-1 and TRBJ2-1, with TRBD2 matching 11 bases. Germline CDR1 reads KGHDR; CDR2 reads SFDVKD. This CDR3 has 17 residues. After removal of 2 bases from V and 0 bases from J, the junction contained 2 bases not matched to a gene.

The chain combines TRBV2 with TRBJ2-1, with D possibly TRBD1 on 7 matching bases. The germline V and J ends were trimmed by 6 bases and 8 bases, with 14 bases remaining between them. Germline V gene lookup returns CDR1 SNHLY and CDR2 FYNNEI. The CDR3 contains 13 residues. The CDR3 reads CASRMEGADEQFF. DNA for the CDR3: TGTGCCAGCAGGATGGAGGGGGCAGATGAGCAGTTCTTC.

The chain is built from TRBV6-6 and TRBJ2-7, with 13 bases aligning to TRBD2. V gave up 6 bases and J gave up 4 bases; unmatched junction bases: 3. Germline V CDR1 and CDR2: MNHNY, SVGAGI (reference sequence). The CDR3 totals 14 residues. CDR3 amino acids: CASSRGLAGYEQYF. In nucleotides, the CDR3 is TGTGCCAGCAGCAGGGGACTAGCGGGGTACGAGCAGTACTTC.

The chain is built from TRBV7-2 and TRBJ1-2, with unresolved D. This CDR3 is built from 13 residues. The germline CDR1 and CDR2 sequences are SGHTA and FQGNSA. The ends were cut back, 2 bases at V and 8 bases at J, with 12 bases in the middle. The CDR3 DNA sequence: TGTGCCAGCAGCTTACAACTAGACCACGGCTACACCTTC. Protein product: CASSLQLDHGYTF.

This clone has a single count. The chain employs TRBV27 and TRBJ2-7; D is possibly TRBD1 (5 bases). The CDR3 sequence is 13 residues long. Trimming removed 6 bases from V and 6 bases from J, with 15 bases in between. CDR1 is MNHEY and CDR2 is SMNVEV in the germline V gene (reference sequence). Here the CDR3 reads CASRTTRTSEQYF. For the CDR3, the DNA is TGTGCCAGCAGAACTACTCGGACAAGCGAGCAGTACTTC.

This chain joins TRBV2 and TRBJ2-7; no clear D. The CDR3 length is 13 residues. In germline, CDR1 is SNHLY, CDR2 FYNNEI. V lost 4 bases to trimming and J lost 2 bases, with 9 bases between them. The CDR3 here is CASSGPGPYEQYF. The CDR3 region has the DNA TGTGCCAGCAGTGGCCCAGGCCCCTACGAGCAGTACTTC.

The genes are TRBV7-8 and TRBJ1-5; 7 bases map to TRBD1. The CDR3 totals 14 residues. Per the germline V gene, CDR1 is SGHVS and CDR2 is FQNEAQ. V gave up 4 bases and J gave up 4 bases; unmatched junction bases: 4. The CDR3 DNA sequence: TGTGCCAGCAGCTCTCGGACAGGTAATCAGCCCCAGCATTTT. Encoded protein: CASSSRTGNQPQHF.

The chain links TRBV7-9 to TRBJ2-5; 7 bases align to TRBD1. Germline V gives CDR1 SEHNR, CDR2 FQNEAQ (reference sequence). The CDR3 totals 17 residues. Trimming cost V 1 base and J 1 base; bases outside gene matches: 9. The CDR3 is CASSLGKGAPFQETQYF. The DNA of the CDR3 is TGTGCCAGCAGCTTAGGCAAGGGGGCGCCTTTCCAAGAGACCCAGTACTTC.

This chain uses TRBV3-1 (or the pseudogene TRBV3-2) with TRBJ2-7; 8 bases are shared with TRBD2. The J segment lost 2 bases and the V segment lost 4 bases, leaving 4 bases of the junction unmatched. The CDR3 runs 14 residues. Germline lookup yields CDR1 LGHDT and CDR2 YNNKEL (reference sequence). For the CDR3, the DNA is TGTGCCAGCAGCCCCCGAGCGGGGGCCTACGAGCAGTACTTC. Its protein is CASSPRAGAYEQYF.

The V gene is TRBV18, the J gene TRBJ2-2, with D perhaps TRBD1 (6 bases). V was shortened by 3 bases and J by 8 bases, with 19 bases between the two germline ends. This CDR3 has 16 residues. Germline V gives CDR1 KGHSH, CDR2 LQKENI. The CDR3 spells CASSPLQGPSGGELFF. The CDR3 bases are TGTGCCAGCTCACCCTTGCAGGGGCCATCAGGAGGGGAGCTGTTTTTT.

The rearrangement uses TRBV10-2 and TRBJ1-2; no reliable D call. Germline CDR1 reads WSHSY; CDR2 reads SAAADI. V was clipped by 4 bases and J by 3 bases, with 12 bases between them. CDR3 length: 14 amino acids. CDR3 in amino acids: CASSGKTDYYGYTF. In DNA, the CDR3 is TGCGCCAGCAGTGGGAAGACGGACTACTATGGCTACACCTTC.

This rearrangement joins TRBV4-2 to TRBJ2-3, with TRBD2 matching 9 bases. J was trimmed by 0 bases and V by 0 bases; bases with no gene match: 4. The CDR3 sequence is 17 residues long. Germline values: CDR1 LGHNA, CDR2 YNFKEQ. CDR3 sequence (DNA): TGTGCCAGCAGCCAAGATCCTAGCGGGGCTAGCACAGATACGCAGTATTTT. Residues: CASSQDPSGASTDTQYF.

J is TRBJ2-1 and V is TRBV27, with D possibly called TRBD1 or TRBD2 (9 bases each). The CDR3 extends over 17 amino acids. The V and J ends lost 6 bases and 8 bases respectively, with 26 bases between them. From germline, CDR1 is MNHEY and CDR2 SMNVEV (reference sequence). CDR3 protein: CASSHRGRASGKDEQFF. CDR3 nucleotide sequence: TGTGCCAGCAGCCACAGGGGGCGGGCTAGCGGGAAGGATGAGCAGTTCTTC.

The V gene is TRBV6-4, the J gene TRBJ1-1, with D possibly TRBD1 on 6 matching bases. The V end was cut by 6 bases, the J end by 4 bases, with 12 bases between. The CDR3 has 13 residues. Germline CDR1 reads MRHNA; CDR2 reads SNTAGT. The CDR3 bases are TGTGCCAGCAGCTCACAGGGAAGCACTGAAGCTTTCTTT. This encodes CASSSQGSTEAFF.

This chain links TRBV4-3 with TRBJ2-7; D is possibly TRBD2 (6 bases). V was clipped by 0 bases and J by 1 base, with 22 bases between them. This CDR3 region has 19 residues. Germline CDR1 is LGHNA and CDR2 is YSLEER. The CDR3 loop is CASSQDLVWEAGPSYEQYF. The CDR3 region has the DNA TGCGCCAGCAGCCAAGATCTTGTTTGGGAGGCAGGGCCTTCCTACGAGCAGTACTTC.

This rearrangement joins TRBV18 to TRBJ1-2; 7 nucleotides agree with TRBD1. The CDR3 is made up of 14 amino acids. V was pared by 2 bases and J by 4 bases, with 4 bases of the junction left unmatched. Germline V gene lookup returns CDR1 KGHSH and CDR2 LQKENI. This CDR3 is CASSPGTVTYGYTF. The CDR3 DNA is TGTGCCAGCTCACCAGGGACAGTAACCTATGGCTACACCTTC.

The V call is TRBV5-1, the J call TRBJ1-3; D may be TRBD1 (5 bases). CDR1 is SGHRS, CDR2 YFSETQ, per germline. Trimming removed 4 bases at V and 0 bases at J, with 8 bases between. This CDR3 has 14 residues. The CDR3 DNA reads TGCGCCAGCAGCGGGGCCTTCTCTGGAAACACCATATATTTT. This encodes CASSGAFSGNTIYF.

Written as DNA, the CDR3 is TGTGCCAGCAGCCCTACCCCTCAGGGAAAGCAGTACTTC. Translation: CASSPTPQGKQYF. This rearrangement joins TRBV5-6 to TRBJ2-7, with TRBD1 as a possible D gene (5 bases). V dropped 4 bases and J dropped 8 bases, with 16 bases sitting between them. CDR3 length equals 13 residues. Germline CDR1 SGHDT, CDR2 YYEEEE.

This chain uses TRBV2 with TRBJ2-7, with TRBD2 matching 14 bases. CDR3 length: 14 residues. Germline CDR1 SNHLY, CDR2 FYNNEI. V shed 6 bases, J shed 7 bases, and the junction held 5 bases outside the gene matches. CDR3 protein: CASRGLAGEGEQYF. CDR3 DNA sequence: TGTGCCAGCAGGGGACTAGCGGGAGAAGGTGAGCAGTACTTC.

This chain uses TRBV19 with TRBJ2-7; 7 nucleotides line up with TRBD2. Unmatched junction bases numbered 2, after V lost 1 base and J lost 2 bases. Germline CDR1 reads LNHDA; CDR2 reads SQIVND (reference sequence). This CDR3 contains 14 residues. Here the CDR3 reads CASSIGGGPYEQYF. CDR3 in DNA: TGTGCCAGTAGTATAGGGGGGGGACCCTACGAGCAGTACTTC.

The rearrangement links TRBV6-4 to TRBJ2-6, with a weak D call TRBD1 (5 bases). Trimming took 3 bases from V and 4 from J, leaving 16 bases between them. The CDR3 contains 17 residues. CDR1 and CDR2 from the germline V gene are MRHNA and SNTAGT. CDR3 in DNA: TGTGCCAGCAGTGAACAGGCCCTAACAGCCGGGGCCAACGTCCTGACTTTC. Encoded protein: CASSEQALTAGANVLTF.

The chain combines TRBV6-6 with TRBJ2-4, with D possibly being TRBD1 (6 bases). V lost 5 bases, J lost 6 bases, and 8 bases lay in between. The CDR3 has 12 residues. Looked up from germline, CDR1 is MNHNY and CDR2 is SVGAGI (reference sequence). CDR3 loop: CASSTGLNIQYF. CDR3 nucleotides: TGTGCCAGCAGTACAGGGCTAAACATTCAGTACTTC.

The chain employs TRBV27 and TRBJ1-6; D perhaps matches TRBD1 (6 bases). This CDR3 is built from 17 residues. Trimming removed 0 bases from V and 2 bases from J, with 11 bases in between. Germline V gives CDR1 MNHEY, CDR2 SMNVEV (reference sequence). DNA of the CDR3: TGTGCCAGCAGTTTATCGGCAGGGGAAACCTATAATTCACCCCTCCACTTT. It yields the protein CASSLSAGETYNSPLHF.

This clone was picked up a small number of times. The chain joins TRBV2 to TRBJ2-1; D is unresolved. CDR1 and CDR2 (germline): SNHLY, FYNNEI. Trimming took 1 base from V and 0 from J, leaving 7 bases between them. The CDR3 is 15 amino acids. The CDR3 region is CASSEGRSSYNEQFF. The CDR3, as DNA: TGTGCCAGCAGTGAAGGAAGGAGCTCCTACAATGAGCAGTTCTTC.

This clone was detected only once. J is TRBJ1-2 and V is TRBV6-5; no clear D. CDR1 MNHEY and CDR2 SVGAGI come from the germline V gene. Trimming removed 2 bases from V and 1 base from J, with 8 bases in between. This CDR3 region has 14 residues. CDR3 protein: CASSYGLFNYGYTF. The DNA for the CDR3 is TGTGCCAGCAGTTACGGCCTTTTTAACTATGGCTACACCTTC.

The chain employs TRBV5-1 and TRBJ2-3; TRBD2 matches 11 bases. The J segment lost 2 bases and the V segment lost 0 bases, leaving 2 bases of the junction unmatched. The length of the CDR3 is 16 residues. Germline V lookup: CDR1 SGHRS, CDR2 YFSETQ. CDR3 protein: CASSLGGLAVTDTQYF. The DNA for the CDR3 is TGCGCCAGCAGCTTGGGGGGACTAGCGGTCACAGATACGCAGTATTTT.